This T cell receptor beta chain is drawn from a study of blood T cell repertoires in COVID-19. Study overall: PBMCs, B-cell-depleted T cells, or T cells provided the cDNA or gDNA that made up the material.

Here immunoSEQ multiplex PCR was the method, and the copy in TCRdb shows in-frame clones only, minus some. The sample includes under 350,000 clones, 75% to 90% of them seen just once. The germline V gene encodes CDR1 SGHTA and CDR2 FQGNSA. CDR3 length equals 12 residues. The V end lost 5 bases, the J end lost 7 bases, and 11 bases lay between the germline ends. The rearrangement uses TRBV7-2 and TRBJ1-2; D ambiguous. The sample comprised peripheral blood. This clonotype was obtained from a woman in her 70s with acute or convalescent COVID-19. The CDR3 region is CASSRYTAGYTF. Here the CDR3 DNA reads TGTGCCAGCAGCCGCTATACAGCTGGCTACACCTTC.